A selection of T cell receptor beta chains follows, all from one sample in a study of vaccination and CD4 T cells after COVID-19. These receptors' antigens are unknown. One entry per CDR3 protein results from TCRdb running MiXCR on the PCR reads. The repertoire consists of about 9,000 distinct CDR3 sequences, with around 50% occurring once and the leading ten covering around 22%. The sequenced sample consisted of CD4+ T cells from blood, cultured in vitro. Every receptor here comes from a human donor in good health. The CDR3 runs from the conserved cysteine through the conserved F or W. The D gene is left open where the match is weak. Where a row states a size, it is once, few, many or the class of an expanded clone; other rows omit it.

D: NA
J: TRBJ1-1
V: TRBV5-6
size: NA
CDR3: CASSVVPGMNTEAFF
DNA: TGTGCCAGCAGCGTTGTTCCGGGAATGAACACTGAAGCTTTCTTT

D: NA
J: TRBJ2-5
V: TRBV6-1
size: medium-sized
CDR3: CASSDTGEVETQYF
DNA: TGTGCCAGCAGTGATACGGGAGAGGTGGAGACCCAGTACTTC

D: NA
J: TRBJ1-1
V: TRBV29-1
size: NA
CDR3: CSVVSNSRRAAEAFF
DNA: TGCAGCGTTGTCTCAAACTCCCGACGAGCGGCTGAAGCTTTCTTT

D: NA
J: TRBJ2-3
V: TRBV5-1
size: NA
CDR3: CASSRDPTDTQYF
DNA: TGCGCCAGTTCGCGGGACCCCACAGATACGCAGTATTTT

D: NA
J: TRBJ1-2
V: TRBV10-3
size: NA
CDR3: CAISPPGANYGYTF
DNA: TGTGCCATTTCTCCCCCCGGGGCCAACTATGGCTACACCTTC

D: NA
J: TRBJ1-4
V: TRBV27
size: NA
CDR3: CASSPQGRKGEKLFF
DNA: TGTGCCAGCAGTCCTCAGGGAAGGAAGGGTGAAAAACTGTTTTTT

D: NA
J: TRBJ2-2
V: TRBV20-1
size: NA
CDR3: CSAPIGTPNTGELFF
DNA: TGCAGTGCCCCCATCGGGACACCGAACACCGGGGAGCTGTTTTTT

D: TRBD1
J: TRBJ1-2
V: TRBV18
size: NA
CDR3: CASSPLRGLSGGYTF
DNA: TGTGCCAGCTCGCCGTTAAGGGGGCTAAGTGGTGGCTACACCTTC

D: NA
J: TRBJ2-2
V: TRBV19
size: NA
CDR3: CASSVIGELFF
DNA: TGTGCCAGTAGTGTGATCGGGGAGCTGTTTTTT

D: NA
J: TRBJ1-5
V: TRBV19
size: NA
CDR3: CASSIDPSGIQPQHF
DNA: TGTGCCAGTAGTATAGATCCGTCAGGGATTCAGCCCCAGCATTTT

D: NA
J: TRBJ2-3
V: TRBV29-1
size: NA
CDR3: CSVAGGGALDTQYF
DNA: TGCAGCGTCGCGGGTGGCGGGGCTCTGGATACGCAGTATTTT

D: TRBD1
J: TRBJ1-6
V: TRBV6-2/TRBV6-3
size: few
CDR3: CASSYGTGDYNSPLHF
DNA: TGTGCCAGCAGTTACGGGACAGGGGACTATAATTCACCCCTCCACTTT

D: TRBD2
J: TRBJ2-5
V: TRBV6-1
size: few
CDR3: CASSEMRGGGKETQYF
DNA: TGTGCCAGCAGTGAAATGCGCGGGGGTGGTAAAGAGACCCAGTACTTC

D: NA
J: TRBJ2-3
V: TRBV20-1
size: NA
CDR3: CSARERGGTDTQYF
DNA: TGCAGTGCTAGAGAGAGGGGGGGCACAGATACGCAGTATTTT

D: TRBD2
J: TRBJ2-5
V: TRBV29-1
size: NA
CDR3: CSVTGLAGGRETQYF
DNA: TGCAGCGTGACGGGACTAGCGGGGGGGCGCGAGACCCAGTACTTC

D: NA
J: TRBJ2-7
V: TRBV18
size: NA
CDR3: CASSPLGQSSYEQYF
DNA: TGTGCCAGCTCACCACTAGGGCAGTCGTCCTACGAGCAGTACTTC

D: NA
J: TRBJ2-3
V: TRBV28
size: NA
CDR3: CASSPTPADTQYF
DNA: TGTGCCAGCAGTCCCACCCCCGCAGATACGCAGTATTTT

D: NA
J: TRBJ1-5
V: TRBV12-3/TRBV12-4
size: NA
CDR3: CASSLNRVSNQPQHF
DNA: TGTGCCAGCAGTTTAAACAGGGTAAGCAATCAGCCCCAGCATTTT

D: NA
J: TRBJ2-3
V: TRBV15
size: NA
CDR3: CATRSKDTQYF
DNA: TGTGCCACCAGAAGCAAAGATACGCAGTATTTT

D: TRBD2
J: TRBJ2-1
V: TRBV20-1
size: NA
CDR3: CSAPSLGTISEQFF
DNA: TGCAGTGCTCCTAGCCTAGGGACTATCAGTGAGCAGTTCTTC

D: NA
J: TRBJ1-1
V: TRBV6-5
size: NA
CDR3: CASSYSWGISNTEAFF
DNA: TGTGCCAGCAGTTACTCGTGGGGGATTTCGAACACTGAAGCTTTCTTT

D: NA
J: TRBJ2-7
V: TRBV7-2
size: few
CDR3: CASSLTRDSSEQYF
DNA: TGTGCCAGCAGCCTCACCCGGGACTCCAGCGAGCAGTACTTC